These T cell receptor beta chains were read from a single sample in a study of graft-versus-host responses after intestinal transplantation. Here immunoSEQ multiplex PCR was the method, and the copy in TCRdb shows in-frame clones only, minus some. The profile shows 95,000 to 150,000 clones, around 95% of them singletons. These receptors lack a known antigen. Material: unstimulated CD8+ T cells sorted from spleen or lymph node cells, obtained before intestinal transplant. Source of these receptors: a human donor who received an intestinal transplant. Both conserved end residues are part of each CDR3. The D gene is left open where the match is weak. Rows may omit the clone size; those that give it use once, few, many or a size class.

.	TRBJ1-1	TRBV5-4	13	.	CASSLRERAEAFF	TGTGCCAGCAGCTTGAGGGAAAGGGCTGAAGCTTTCTTT
.	TRBJ2-5	TRBV11-2	15	.	CASSLAWAPQETQYF	TGTGCCAGCAGCCTTGCTTGGGCCCCCCAAGAGACCCAGTACTTC
.	TRBJ2-7	TRBV29-1	15	TRBD2	CSVEIASGRDYEQYF	TGCAGCGTTGAAATTGCTAGCGGGAGAGACTACGAGCAGTACTTC
.	TRBJ2-4	TRBV13	14	.	CASSLDTAKNIQYF	TGTGCCAGCAGCCTAGACACTGCCAAAAACATTCAGTACTTC
.	TRBJ2-7	TRBV29-1	13	.	CSVELGDGYEQYF	TGCAGCGTTGAACTGGGGGACGGCTACGAGCAGTACTTC
.	TRBJ1-1	TRBV14	14	TRBD1	CASSLRTGGREAFF	TGTGCCAGCAGCCTGCGGACAGGGGGCCGAGAAGCTTTCTTT
.	TRBJ2-1	TRBV27	16	.	CASSFVLAGPYNEQFF	TGTGCCAGCAGTTTCGTTTTGGCAGGTCCCTACAATGAGCAGTTCTTC
.	TRBJ1-1	TRBV18	12	TRBD1	CASSLRQGWAFF	TGTGCCAGCTCGCTTCGACAGGGCTGGGCTTTCTTT
.	TRBJ2-2	TRBV13	15	.	CASSIRTANTGELFF	TGTGCCAGCAGCATCAGGACAGCGAACACCGGGGAGCTGTTTTTT
.	TRBJ1-4	TRBV4-2	14	TRBD1	CASSQETGGEKLFF	TGTGCCAGCAGCCAAGAAACAGGGGGCGAAAAACTGTTTTTT
.	TRBJ1-1	TRBV5-1	15	.	CASSLVGAMNTEAFF	TGCGCCAGCAGCTTAGTCGGGGCAATGAACACTGAAGCTTTCTTT
.	TRBJ2-1	TRBV7-2	18	TRBD2	CASSLEGLAGGWYNEQFF	TGTGCCAGCAGCTTAGAAGGACTAGCGGGAGGTTGGTACAATGAGCAGTTCTTC
.	TRBJ1-2	TRBV7-6	14	TRBD1	CASSVGTADYGYTF	TGTGCCAGCAGCGTAGGGACAGCAGACTATGGCTACACCTTC
.	TRBJ1-3	TRBV6-5	15	TRBD1	CASSYPRTGRNTIYF	TGTGCCAGCAGTTATCCCCGGACAGGGCGGAACACCATATATTTT
.	TRBJ2-7	TRBV13	18	.	CASSLGVSAGRSSYEQYF	TGTGCCAGCAGCTTGGGCGTTAGTGCGGGGAGGAGCTCCTACGAGCAGTACTTC
.	TRBJ2-7	TRBV5-1	13	.	CASSTGTDPEQYF	TGCGCCAGCAGCACCGGGACGGACCCTGAGCAGTACTTC
once	TRBJ1-5	TRBV5-1	13	.	CASSMGSSQPQHF	TGCGCCAGCAGCATGGGGAGCAGTCAGCCCCAGCATTTT
.	TRBJ2-1	TRBV19	13	.	CASSQGLYNEQFF	TGTGCCAGTAGTCAGGGACTCTACAATGAGCAGTTCTTC
once	TRBJ1-4	TRBV18	13	.	CASSVNWDEKLFF	TGTGCCAGCTCGGTCAACTGGGATGAAAAACTGTTTTTT
.	TRBJ1-5	TRBV28	15	.	CASSTGPYGNQPQHF	TGTGCCAGCAGCACCGGGCCCTATGGAAATCAGCCCCAGCATTTT
.	TRBJ2-7	TRBV28	15	TRBD2	CASSRRVAGGNEQYF	TGTGCCAGCAGTCGGAGGGTAGCGGGAGGTAACGAGCAGTACTTC
.	TRBJ1-2	TRBV7-8	12	.	CASSPNNYGYTF	TGTGCCAGCAGCCCAAACAACTATGGCTACACCTTC
.	TRBJ2-1	TRBV27	13	.	CASSLVGLWEQFF	TGTGCCAGCAGTTTAGTAGGGCTATGGGAGCAGTTCTTC
once	TRBJ1-1	TRBV5-1	14	.	CASSSGQYNTEAFF	TGCGCCAGCAGCTCGGGACAATATAACACTGAAGCTTTCTTT
.	TRBJ2-1	TRBV7-9	16	TRBD2	CASSPRTSRTYNEQFF	TGTGCCAGCAGCCCCAGGACTAGCCGGACCTACAATGAGCAGTTCTTC
.	TRBJ1-5	TRBV4-1	14	.	CASSQDPGNQPQHF	TGCGCCAGCAGCCAAGACCCGGGAAATCAGCCCCAGCATTTT
.	TRBJ2-3	TRBV10-2	15	TRBD2	CASSDEGGFTDTQYF	TGCGCCAGCAGTGATGAGGGAGGGTTCACAGATACGCAGTATTTT
.	TRBJ2-5	TRBV4-3	17	TRBD2	CASSQGLAGPLQETQYF	TGCGCCAGCAGCCAAGGACTAGCGGGACCCCTCCAAGAGACCCAGTACTTC
.	TRBJ1-1	TRBV6-5	15	.	CASSYSSQGHTEAFF	TGTGCCAGCAGTTACTCGAGTCAGGGACACACTGAAGCTTTCTTT
.	TRBJ2-7	TRBV7-8	14	.	CASAGVEYIYEQYF	TGTGCCAGCGCTGGGGTAGAGTATATCTACGAGCAGTACTTC
.	TRBJ2-1	TRBV11-2	16	.	CASMTRWSREINEQFF	TGTGCCAGCATGACCCGGTGGTCCCGGGAGATTAATGAGCAGTTCTTC
.	TRBJ2-7	TRBV7-6	13	.	CASSLAAGSEQYF	TGTGCCAGCAGCTTAGCTGCAGGGTCCGAGCAGTACTTC
.	TRBJ1-4	TRBV25-1	14	.	CASSGTGPRGELFF	TGTGCCAGCAGTGGTACAGGACCCCGTGGGGAACTGTTTTTT
once	TRBJ2-5	TRBV7-8	16	TRBD2	CASRIVTWEGQETQYF	TGTGCCAGCAGGATAGTGACCTGGGAGGGACAAGAGACCCAGTACTTC
.	TRBJ2-7	TRBV7-9	15	TRBD2	CASSSTSGRATLQYF	TGTGCCAGCAGCTCGACTAGCGGGAGGGCTACTCTGCAGTACTTC